This is a list of T cell receptor beta chains from one sample in a study of shared clonotypes between healthy human individuals. TCRdb's table, derived via immunoSEQ multiplex PCR, lists solely in-frame clones and lacks some. The sample yields about 1 million clones, approximately 72% seen once. Input material: memory CD4+ T cells sorted from blood. Receptors were obtained from a man aged 18 to 35 in good health. Both conserved end residues are part of each CDR3. Fields, in order: clone size, J gene, D gene, V gene, CDR3 protein, CDR3 DNA. A D gene is named only where the DNA matches it firmly. Some rows mark clone size as missing; the rest say once, few, many or name a class of expanded clone.

size: -; J: TRBJ2-7; D: -; V: TRBV11-2; CDR3: CASSLGDSPYEQYF; DNA: TGTGCCAGCAGCTTAGGGGACTCCCCCTACGAGCAGTACTTC
size: -; J: TRBJ2-3; D: TRBD2; V: TRBV5-1; CDR3: CASSSAGLAGGQDTQYF; DNA: TGCGCCAGCAGCTCGGCCGGACTAGCGGGGGGGCAAGATACGCAGTATTTT
size: -; J: TRBJ2-3; D: TRBD1; V: TRBV25-1; CDR3: CASSPDRGLGSGTDTQYF; DNA: TGTGCCAGCAGTCCGGACAGGGGGTTAGGAAGCGGCACAGATACGCAGTATTTT
size: once; J: TRBJ1-2; D: TRBD1; V: TRBV6-5; CDR3: CASSPVWDRDYGYTF; DNA: TGTGCCAGCAGTCCTGTTTGGGACAGGGACTATGGCTACACCTTC
size: -; J: TRBJ2-7; D: -; V: TRBV21-1; CDR3: CASTTRDLHYEQYF; DNA: TGTGCCAGCACCACCCGGGACCTCCACTACGAGCAGTACTTC
size: -; J: TRBJ2-2; D: TRBD2; V: TRBV9; CDR3: CASSPLGGTSGSTGELFF; DNA: TGTGCCAGCAGCCCCCTGGGTGGGACTAGCGGTTCCACCGGGGAGCTGTTTTTT
size: -; J: TRBJ2-7; D: -; V: TRBV7-9; CDR3: CAAGRAYEQYF; DNA: TGTGCCGCCGGTCGGGCCTACGAGCAGTACTTC
size: -; J: TRBJ1-1; D: -; V: TRBV12-5; CDR3: CASGLSGDTEAFF; DNA: TGTGCTAGTGGTTTGTCAGGGGACACTGAAGCTTTCTTT
size: -; J: TRBJ2-7; D: -; V: TRBV20-1; CDR3: CSARVSNEQYF; DNA: TGCAGTGCTAGAGTGTCTAACGAGCAGTACTTC
size: many; J: TRBJ2-7; D: TRBD2; V: TRBV4-3; CDR3: CASSQDRAGLYEQYF; DNA: TGCGCCAGCAGCCAAGACCGAGCGGGACTGTACGAGCAGTACTTC
size: -; J: TRBJ2-2; D: -; V: TRBV5-1; CDR3: CASSLSTGELFF; DNA: TGCGCCAGCAGCTTAAGTACCGGGGAGCTGTTTTTT
size: few; J: TRBJ2-7; D: TRBD1; V: TRBV18; CDR3: CASSGQVREQYF; DNA: TGTGCCAGCTCGGGACAGGTTCGTGAGCAGTACTTC
size: -; J: TRBJ1-2; D: TRBD1; V: TRBV28; CDR3: CASSSGTGNGYGYTF; DNA: TGTGCCAGCAGTTCCGGGACAGGGAACGGCTATGGCTACACCTTC
size: few; J: TRBJ1-5; D: TRBD1; V: TRBV29-1; CDR3: CSVSDRGGNQPQHF; DNA: TGCAGCGTTTCGGACAGGGGGGGCAATCAGCCCCAGCATTTT
size: -; J: TRBJ2-1; D: -; V: TRBV7-3; CDR3: CASSPGANNEQFF; DNA: TGTGCCAGCAGCCCAGGGGCAAACAATGAGCAGTTCTTC
size: -; J: TRBJ1-5; D: TRBD1; V: TRBV2; CDR3: CASRTGGAGQPQHF; DNA: TGTGCCAGCCGTACAGGGGGCGCGGGTCAGCCCCAGCATTTT
size: few; J: TRBJ2-7; D: -; V: TRBV21-1; CDR3: CASSKPSREGASEQYF; DNA: TGTGCCAGCAGCAAGCCGAGTAGGGAGGGGGCTTCCGAGCAGTACTTC
size: -; J: TRBJ2-3; D: TRBD1; V: TRBV5-1; CDR3: CASSAWTGDGDTQYF; DNA: TGCGCCAGCAGCGCCTGGACAGGGGATGGGGATACGCAGTATTTT
size: -; J: TRBJ2-5; D: -; V: TRBV11-2; CDR3: CASSLERGGRVQYF; DNA: TGTGCCAGCAGCTTAGAGAGAGGGGGACGGGTCCAGTACTTC
size: -; J: TRBJ2-7; D: -; V: TRBV10-3; CDR3: CAIRLGGSSYEQYF; DNA: TGTGCCATCAGATTGGGGGGAAGCTCCTACGAGCAGTACTTC
size: few; J: TRBJ2-7; D: TRBD1; V: TRBV2; CDR3: CASGTDVTYEQYF; DNA: TGTGCCAGCGGGACAGACGTAACCTACGAGCAGTACTTC
size: once; J: TRBJ2-2; D: TRBD1; V: TRBV30; CDR3: CAWSTPTGVGTGELFF; DNA: TGTGCCTGGAGTACCCCGACAGGGGTGGGCACCGGGGAGCTGTTTTTT
size: -; J: TRBJ1-2; D: TRBD1; V: TRBV7-9; CDR3: CASSLGAGGRGYTF; DNA: TGTGCCAGCAGCTTAGGCGCAGGGGGACGGGGCTACACCTTC
size: once; J: TRBJ2-1; D: -; V: TRBV18; CDR3: CASSKQRVGYNEQFF; DNA: TGTGCCAGCTCGAAACAACGCGTGGGTTACAATGAGCAGTTCTTC
size: -; J: TRBJ2-5; D: -; V: TRBV7-9; CDR3: CASSKRLGETQYF; DNA: TGTGCCAGCAGCAAGAGGCTTGGGGAGACCCAGTACTTC
size: -; J: TRBJ2-7; D: TRBD1; V: TRBV4-1; CDR3: CASSYDRGLYEQYF; DNA: TGCGCCAGCAGCTATGACAGGGGGCTGTACGAGCAGTACTTC
size: -; J: TRBJ2-6; D: -; V: TRBV29-1; CDR3: CSVEDPVGSGANVLTF; DNA: TGCAGCGTTGAAGATCCGGTTGGCTCTGGGGCCAACGTCCTGACTTTC
size: many; J: TRBJ1-6; D: -; V: TRBV28; CDR3: CASSFLDGNNSPLHF; DNA: TGTGCCAGCAGTTTTTTGGACGGAAATAATTCACCCCTCCACTTT
size: -; J: TRBJ2-5; D: -; V: TRBV4-2; CDR3: CASSQDGRGLETQYF; DNA: TGTGCCAGCAGCCAAGACGGCAGGGGATTAGAGACCCAGTACTTC
size: -; J: TRBJ1-6; D: TRBD1; V: TRBV7-2; CDR3: CASSLSGGSSPLHF; DNA: TGTGCCAGCAGCTTATCAGGGGGCAGTTCACCCCTCCACTTT
size: -; J: TRBJ2-6; D: -; V: TRBV7-2; CDR3: CASSSIRSGANVLTF; DNA: TGTGCCAGCAGCTCCATTCGCTCTGGGGCCAACGTCCTGACTTTC
size: few; J: TRBJ2-5; D: TRBD1; V: TRBV28; CDR3: CASSFPDRDMETQYF; DNA: TGTGCCAGCAGTTTTCCGGACAGGGATATGGAGACCCAGTACTTC
size: -; J: TRBJ2-1; D: -; V: TRBV2; CDR3: CASSEFGAAGRFF; DNA: TGTGCCAGCAGTGAATTTGGGGCCGCGGGACGGTTCTTC
size: -; J: TRBJ2-5; D: -; V: TRBV5-4; CDR3: CASSLDIGGEETQYF; DNA: TGTGCCAGCAGCTTGGATATAGGCGGAGAAGAGACCCAGTACTTC
size: -; J: TRBJ1-4; D: -; V: TRBV19; CDR3: CASGRRGPNEKLFF; DNA: TGTGCCAGTGGGCGCAGGGGACCCAATGAAAAACTGTTTTTT
size: -; J: TRBJ1-4; D: TRBD1; V: TRBV6-7; CDR3: CASSYIYRGRVEKLFF; DNA: TGTGCCAGCAGTTACATATACAGGGGGAGGGTTGAAAAACTGTTTTTT
size: -; J: TRBJ2-3; D: -; V: TRBV5-1; CDR3: CASSLESTDTQYF; DNA: TGCGCCAGCAGCTTAGAGTCCACAGATACGCAGTATTTT
size: -; J: TRBJ1-2; D: -; V: TRBV14; CDR3: CASRSFSSYGYTF; DNA: TGTGCCAGCAGGAGTTTCTCGAGCTATGGCTACACCTTC
size: -; J: TRBJ1-2; D: -; V: TRBV29-1; CDR3: CSVEDHRRGEGYTF; DNA: TGCAGCGTTGAAGATCACCGACGGGGAGAGGGCTACACCTTC
size: once; J: TRBJ2-7; D: -; V: TRBV18; CDR3: CASSRAEGPYEQYF; DNA: TGTGCCAGCTCGCGGGCGGAAGGGCCCTACGAGCAGTACTTC